Below, 20 T cell receptor beta chains from the same sample are listed, as sequenced in a study of post-analysis software for immune sequencing data. Prepared TCR beta cDNA libraries contained unique molecular identifiers. In TCRdb, the PCR reads were re-called with MiXCR into one record per CDR3 protein. Among over 150,000 distinct CDR3 sequences, roughly 31% were seen once, and the ten largest hold approximately 1.5%. Findings and caveats of the study: The study found TRBV5-6, TRBV5-1 and TRBV20-1 among about five TRBV segments more frequent in patients than controls.

These receptors have no known antigen. Material for sequencing was blood. The origin of the receptors is a girl aged 5-17 years with multiple sclerosis.

The chain links TRBV29-1 to TRBJ2-1, with D possibly matching TRBD2 (6 bases). This CDR3 comprises 15 residues. Germline-derived CDR1 and CDR2 are SQVTM and ANQGSEA. The V and J ends lost 2 bases and 9 bases respectively, with 20 bases between them. As DNA, the CDR3 is TGCAGCGTTGAACCCGGGGGAGGTTTGATGGGTGAGCAGTTCTTC. This gives the protein CSVEPGGGLMGEQFF.

The rearrangement links TRBV20-1 to TRBJ2-4, with D possibly TRBD1 on 5 matching bases. The CDR3 is made up of 15 amino acids. V lost 0 bases, J lost 7 bases, and 16 bases lay in between. Germline V gene data show CDR1 as DFQATT and CDR2 as SNEGSKA (reference sequence). The CDR3 is CSARDASGWSNIQYF. DNA for the CDR3: TGCAGTGCTAGAGATGCATCAGGGTGGTCGAACATTCAGTACTTC.

This clonotype showed up just a few times. The CDR3 DNA follows: TGTGCCAGCAGTTTAGTCGGGGTGACCACTGAAGCTTTCTTT. Translating gives CASSLVGVTTEAFF. The chain joins TRBV12-3 or TRBV12-4 to TRBJ1-1; no reliable D call. Trimming stripped 1 base from V and 4 bases from J, with 10 bases between. This CDR3 is 14 amino acids long.

Details on this clonotype: This may be a read error: a much more frequent sequence differs by one nucleotide. The chain joins TRBV5-1 to TRBJ1-2; D not certain. Germline V gene lookup returns CDR1 SGHRS and CDR2 YFSETQ. The CDR3 is 15 amino acids. CDR3 sequence reads: CASSLDDWPAYGCTF. Written as DNA, the CDR3 is TGCGCCAGCAGCTTGGATGACTGGCCAGCCTATGGCTGCACCTTC.

The rearrangement links TRBV7-6 to TRBJ2-3, with D perhaps matching TRBD2 (7 bases). V shed 4 bases and J shed 2 bases, with 19 bases lying between them. The length of the CDR3 is 17 residues. Germline loops: CDR1 SGHVS, CDR2 FNYEAQ. The CDR3 spells CASSSSVGGPHTDTQYF. The CDR3 DNA reads as TGTGCCAGCAGCTCAAGTGTCGGGGGGCCTCACACAGATACGCAGTATTTT.

Points on this clonotype: A much larger clone sits a single nucleotide away, making a read error possible. The chain combines TRBV20-1 with TRBJ2-3, with 7 bases matching TRBD2. The CDR3 totals 15 residues. Germline V CDR1 and CDR2: DFQATT, SNEGSKA (reference sequence). CDR3 coding DNA: TGCGGTGCTAGAGATCGACTGGTGGGACTACATACGCAGTATTTT. It is translated as CGARDRLVGLHTQYF.

This clonotype was detected many times. V is TRBV5-6 and J is TRBJ2-7; D may match TRBD1 or TRBD2 (5 bases each). Per germline, CDR1 SGHDT and CDR2 YYEEEE. This CDR3 region has 13 residues. Between the trimmed V and J ends, which lost 5 bases and 3 bases, there was a span of 12 bases. Written as DNA, the CDR3 is TGTGCCAGCAGGACCGCTGGGGGCTACGAGCAGTACTTC. It translates to CASRTAGGYEQYF. The complete variable domain, with remaining parts taken from reference TRBV5-6 and TRBJ2-7, reads DAGVTQSPTHLIKTRGQQVTLRCSPKSGHDTVSWYQQALGQGPQFIFQYYEEEERQRGNFPDRFSGHQFPNYSSELNVNALLLGDSALYLCASRTAGGYEQYFGPGTRLTVT.

There are a few counts of this clonotype. The chain links TRBV24-1 to TRBJ2-1, with D unclear. This CDR3 is 16 amino acids long. Trimming took off 5 bases at V and 8 bases at J, with 21 bases between the two ends. In germline, CDR1 is KGHDR, CDR2 SFDVKD. The CDR3 DNA sequence: TGTGCCACCAGTGTATCGGCTGTAGGACGCCAGGATGAGCAGTTCTTC. This gives the protein CATSVSAVGRQDEQFF.

As regards this clonotype: A far larger clone is a single base away, which makes a read error likely. V is TRBV12-3 or TRBV12-4 and J is TRBJ2-3; D not resolved. CDR3 length: 12 amino acids. The CDR3 coding sequence is TGTGCCAGCAGTTTAAACACAGATACGGAGTATTTT. It encodes CASSLNTDTEYF.

Turning to this clonotype: Just one base apart from a much larger clone, this may be a read error. V is TRBV11-2 and J is TRBJ2-1; 10 bases fit TRBD2. CDR1 and CDR2 (germline): SGHAT, FQNNGV. This CDR3 spans 18 amino acids. The CDR3 nucleotides read TGTACCAGCAGCTTACGAATGCCCCTAGCGGGAGTCCCAAATGAGCAGTTCTTC. This gives the protein CTSSLRMPLAGVPNEQFF.

Details on this clonotype: This could be a read error, since a much larger clone is one nucleotide away. J is TRBJ2-5 and V is TRBV25-1; 7 bases match TRBD2. The CDR3 is 12 amino acids. Germline V gene sequence: CDR1 MGHDK, CDR2 SYGVNS. The CDR3 coding sequence is TGTGTCAGCCTGAAGGGAGGGGAGACCCAGTACTTC. Amino acid sequence: CVSLKGGETQYF. Using reference TRBV25-1 and TRBJ2-5 for the parts outside the CDR3, the full variable domain is EADIYQTPRYLVIGTGKKITLECSQTMGHDKMYWYQQDPGMELHLIHYSYGVNSTEKGDLSSESTVSRIRTEHFPLTLESARPSHTSQYLCVSLKGGETQYFGPGTRLLVL.

This clonotype was picked up many times. The gene calls are TRBV10-3 and TRBJ2-7; 7 bases match TRBD1. The CDR3 is 14 residues long. With 6 bases clipped from V and 3 bases from J, the junction kept 8 bases outside the gene matches. Germline V lookup: CDR1 ENHRY, CDR2 SYGVKD. The DNA of the CDR3 is TGTGCCATCAGGCTGGACAGGTCCAACTACGAGCAGTACTTC. This translates into CAIRLDRSNYEQYF.

The chain recombines TRBV18 with TRBJ2-7; no clear D gene. The germline V and J ends were trimmed by 2 bases and 0 bases, with 8 bases remaining between them. CDR1 is KGHSH, CDR2 LQKENI, per germline. This CDR3 is 14 amino acids long. The CDR3 coding sequence is TGTGCCAGCTCACCAGACCTCGACTCCTACGAGCAGTACTTC. Amino acids: CASSPDLDSYEQYF.

In this sample, this clonotype turned up a few times. The chain links TRBV28 to TRBJ2-1; 10 bases are a match to TRBD1. V was clipped by 10 bases and J by 5 bases; unmatched bases: 8. This CDR3 comprises 14 residues. From germline, CDR1 is MDHEN and CDR2 SYDVKM. CDR3 nucleotides: TGTGCCACCGGGGGGGGACAGGGGAACAATGAGCAGTTCTTC. This gives the protein CATGGGQGNNEQFF.

The CDR3 loop reads CASRRASFPFSEQFF. CDR3 sequence (DNA): TGCGCCAGCAGGAGGGCTAGTTTCCCCTTTAGTGAGCAGTTCTTC. The chain links TRBV10-2 to TRBJ2-1; tentatively, D is TRBD2 (5 bases). The CDR3 spans 15 residues. Trimming cost V 6 bases and J 9 bases, with 21 bases left between them. Germline CDR1 is WSHSY and CDR2 is SAAADI.

This clonotype was seen many times. The chain employs TRBV12-3 or TRBV12-4 and TRBJ1-1; possibly TRBD1 for D (5 bases). V lost 3 bases and J 0 bases, leaving 8 bases between the germline ends. This CDR3 region has 14 residues. This chain's CDR3 is CASSLTAMNTEAFF. CDR3 sequence (DNA): TGTGCCAGCAGTTTGACAGCTATGAACACTGAAGCTTTCTTT.

At least ten counts were recorded for this clonotype. This chain connects TRBV12-3 or TRBV12-4 to TRBJ2-1, with D maybe TRBD2 (6 bases). V lost 3 bases and J lost 7, with 25 bases in between. CDR3 size: 18 residues. The CDR3 nucleotides read TGTGCCAGCAGTTTTGGTTCCGGTGTGGGGGGAGCTAGAAATGAGCAGTTCTTC. This translates into CASSFGSGVGGARNEQFF.

This clonotype has only one observation. Sequence at one end of the junction differs from germline and may be a read error. V gene TRBV27 combines with J gene TRBJ2-6, with a weak D call TRBD2 (7 bases). There are 19 residues in the CDR3. CDR1 is MNHEY, CDR2 SMNVEV, per germline (reference sequence). CDR3 loop: CASSSKLAGAGLGANVPTF. The CDR3 nucleotides are TGTGCCAGCAGTTCAAAACTGGCGGGGGCAGGGTTAGGGGCCAACGTCCCGACTTTC.

This clonotype was recorded at least ten times. The J gene is TRBJ2-5, the V gene TRBV20-1, with TRBD1 matching over 7 bases. The ends lost 0 bases at V and 2 bases at J; junction bases unmatched: 9. Germline-derived CDR1 and CDR2 are DFQATT and SNEGSKA (reference sequence). There are 16 residues in the CDR3. CDR3 nucleotide sequence: TGCAGTGCTAGAGATTCCCAGACAGGGCTTCAAGAGACCCAGTACTTC. It translates to CSARDSQTGLQETQYF.

This clonotype occurred many times. The chain employs TRBV12-3 or TRBV12-4 and TRBJ2-7; TRBD2 matches at 10 bases. J gave up 6 bases and V 5 bases, and 10 bases lay outside the gene matches. The CDR3 length is 15 residues. The CDR3: CASSLRLAGGGEQYF. The CDR3 nucleotides read TGTGCCAGCAGTCTTCGACTAGCGGGTGGGGGCGAGCAGTACTTC.